The entry below describes one TCR beta chain. This record belongs to a study of blood T cell repertoires in COVID-19. The overall study: Acute and convalescent COVID-19 specimens originated in the United States, Italy and Spain. PBMCs, B-cell-depleted T cells, or T cells were the source of the cDNA or gDNA that made up the material.

In the source study's methods: The authors estimated nucleated cell counts from reference gene primer amplification. Method: immunoSEQ multiplex PCR; TCRdb's copy keeps in-frame clones and lacks some. D and trimming come from the DNA, and the V and J calls and clone size come from that table. The table shows around 170,000 clones, with about 86% occurring only once. With 4 bases clipped from V and 2 bases from J, the junction kept 5 bases outside the gene matches. Germline CDR1 and CDR2: SGHNT and YYREEE (reference sequence). The CDR3 length is 14 residues. The TCR originated in a man aged 45-65 years with active or convalescent COVID-19. This sequence joins TRBV5-4 and TRBJ2-7; 8 nucleotides align to TRBD2. Sequencing used peripheral blood. This CDR3 is CASSHIAGTYEQYF. CDR3 DNA: TGTGCCAGCAGCCATATAGCGGGAACCTACGAGCAGTACTTC.